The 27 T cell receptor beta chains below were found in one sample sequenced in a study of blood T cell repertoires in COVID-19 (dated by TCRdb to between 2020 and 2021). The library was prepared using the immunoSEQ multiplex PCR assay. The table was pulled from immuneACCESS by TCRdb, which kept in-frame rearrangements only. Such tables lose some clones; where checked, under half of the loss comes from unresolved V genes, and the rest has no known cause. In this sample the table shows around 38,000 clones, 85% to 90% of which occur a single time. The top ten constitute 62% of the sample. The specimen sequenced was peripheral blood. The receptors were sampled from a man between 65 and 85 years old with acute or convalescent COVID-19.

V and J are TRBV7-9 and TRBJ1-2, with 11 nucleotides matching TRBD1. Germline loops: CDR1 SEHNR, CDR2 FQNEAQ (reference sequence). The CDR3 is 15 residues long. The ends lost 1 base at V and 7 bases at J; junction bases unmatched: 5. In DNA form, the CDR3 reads TGTGCCAGCAGCTTAGGGGGACAGGGGGTGCTTGGCTACACCTTC. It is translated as CASSLGGQGVLGYTF.

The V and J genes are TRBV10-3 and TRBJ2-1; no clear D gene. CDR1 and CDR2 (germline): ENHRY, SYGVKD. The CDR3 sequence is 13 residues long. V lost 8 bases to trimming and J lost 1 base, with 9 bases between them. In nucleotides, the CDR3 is TGTGCCATCGCGGCAGAGTCCTACAATGAGCAGTTCTTC. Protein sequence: CAIAAESYNEQFF.

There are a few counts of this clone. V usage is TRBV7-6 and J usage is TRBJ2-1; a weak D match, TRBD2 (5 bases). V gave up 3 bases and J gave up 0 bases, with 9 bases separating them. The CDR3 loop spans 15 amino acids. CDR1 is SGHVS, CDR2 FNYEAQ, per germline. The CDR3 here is CASSFLADSYNEQFF. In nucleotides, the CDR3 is TGTGCCAGCAGCTTCCTAGCAGACTCCTACAATGAGCAGTTCTTC.

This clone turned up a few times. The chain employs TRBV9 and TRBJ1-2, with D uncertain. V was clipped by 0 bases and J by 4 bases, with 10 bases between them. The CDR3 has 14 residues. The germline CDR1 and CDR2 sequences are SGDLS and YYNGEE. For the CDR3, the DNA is TGTGCCAGCAGCGTAGATGCAGGTTCCTATGGCTACACCTTC. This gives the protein CASSVDAGSYGYTF.

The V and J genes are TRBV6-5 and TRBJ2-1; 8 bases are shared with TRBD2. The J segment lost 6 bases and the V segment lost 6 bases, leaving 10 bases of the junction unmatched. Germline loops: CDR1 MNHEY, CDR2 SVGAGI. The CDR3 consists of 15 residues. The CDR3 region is CASSLNSGSLNEQFF. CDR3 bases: TGTGCCAGCAGCCTCAACAGCGGGAGCCTCAATGAGCAGTTCTTC.

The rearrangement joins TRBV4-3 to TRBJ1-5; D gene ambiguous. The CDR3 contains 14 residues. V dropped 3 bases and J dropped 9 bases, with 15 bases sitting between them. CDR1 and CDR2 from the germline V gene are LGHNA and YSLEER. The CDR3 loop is CASSQTTGGWPQHF. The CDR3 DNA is TGCGCCAGCAGCCAGACTACGGGCGGGTGGCCCCAGCATTTT.

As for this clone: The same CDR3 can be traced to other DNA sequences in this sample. The CDR3 nucleotides are TGCGCCAGCAGCTTAGGGACAGGGGGGAATGAGCAGTTCTTC. Translating gives CASSLGTGGNEQFF. The chain joins TRBV5-1 to TRBJ2-1; TRBD1 matches 11 bases. Germline loops: CDR1 SGHRS, CDR2 YFSETQ. V dropped 2 bases and J dropped 7; count of bases not matched to a gene: 2. CDR3 length: 14 residues.

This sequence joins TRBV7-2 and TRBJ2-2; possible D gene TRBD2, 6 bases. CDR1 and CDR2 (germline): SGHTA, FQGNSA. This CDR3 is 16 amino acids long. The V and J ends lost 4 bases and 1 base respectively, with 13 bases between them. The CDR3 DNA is TGTGCCAGCAGCTATGCTGGGAGGCGGAACACCGGGGAGCTGTTTTTT. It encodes CASSYAGRRNTGELFF.

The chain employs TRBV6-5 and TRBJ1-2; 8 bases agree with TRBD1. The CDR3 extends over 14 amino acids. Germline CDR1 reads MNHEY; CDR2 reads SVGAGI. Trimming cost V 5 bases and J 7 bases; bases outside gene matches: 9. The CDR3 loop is CASSPPGQVLGYTF. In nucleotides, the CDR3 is TGTGCCAGCAGTCCCCCGGGACAGGTTCTTGGCTACACCTTC.

For the CDR3, the DNA is TGCGCCAGCAGCTCGAGGACAGGGCATAACTATGGCTACACCTTC. It codes for CASSSRTGHNYGYTF. The V gene is TRBV5-1, the J gene TRBJ1-2, with 8 bases that match TRBD1. The germline V gene encodes CDR1 SGHRS and CDR2 YFSETQ. The CDR3 loop spans 15 amino acids. V was pared by 3 bases and J by 1 base, with 5 bases of the junction left unmatched.

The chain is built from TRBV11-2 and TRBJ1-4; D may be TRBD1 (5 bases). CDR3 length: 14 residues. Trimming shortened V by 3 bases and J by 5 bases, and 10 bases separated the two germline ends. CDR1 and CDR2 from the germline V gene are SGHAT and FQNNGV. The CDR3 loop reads CASSFRGVNEKLFF. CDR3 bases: TGTGCCAGCAGCTTTAGGGGCGTGAATGAAAAACTGTTTTTT.

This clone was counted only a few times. The DNA for the CDR3 is TGTGCCAGCAGCGCCACCGGGACAGGGCATTCACCCCTCCACTTT. Its protein is CASSATGTGHSPLHF. This chain uses TRBV9 with TRBJ1-6, with TRBD1 matching 9 bases. The CDR3 loop spans 15 amino acids. CDR1 is SGDLS and CDR2 is YYNGEE in the germline V gene. The J segment lost 8 bases and the V segment lost 3 bases, leaving 6 bases of the junction unmatched.

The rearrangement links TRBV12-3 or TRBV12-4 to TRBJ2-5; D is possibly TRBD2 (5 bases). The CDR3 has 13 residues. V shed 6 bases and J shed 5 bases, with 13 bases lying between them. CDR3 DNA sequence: TGTGCCAGCAGCGCCCTAAGAGGGGAGACCCAGTACTTC. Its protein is CASSALRGETQYF.

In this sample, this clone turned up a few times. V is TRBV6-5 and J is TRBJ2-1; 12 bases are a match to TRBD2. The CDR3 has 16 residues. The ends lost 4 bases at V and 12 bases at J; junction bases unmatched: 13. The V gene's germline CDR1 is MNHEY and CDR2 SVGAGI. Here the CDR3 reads CASSSSLAGGWLGQFF. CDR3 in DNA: TGTGCCAGCAGTTCCTCACTAGCGGGAGGCTGGTTGGGGCAGTTCTTC.

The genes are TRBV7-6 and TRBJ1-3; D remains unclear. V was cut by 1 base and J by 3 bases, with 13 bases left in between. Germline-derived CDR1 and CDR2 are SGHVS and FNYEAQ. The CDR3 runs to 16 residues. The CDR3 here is CASSLDWRSSGNTIYF. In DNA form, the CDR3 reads TGTGCCAGCAGCTTAGATTGGAGGTCTAGTGGAAACACCATATATTTT.

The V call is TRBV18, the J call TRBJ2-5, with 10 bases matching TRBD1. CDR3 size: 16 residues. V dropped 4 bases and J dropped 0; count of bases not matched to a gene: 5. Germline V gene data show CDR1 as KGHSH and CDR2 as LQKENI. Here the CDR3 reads CASSQRGQGYQETQYF. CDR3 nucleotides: TGTGCCAGCTCACAACGGGGACAGGGGTACCAAGAGACCCAGTACTTC.

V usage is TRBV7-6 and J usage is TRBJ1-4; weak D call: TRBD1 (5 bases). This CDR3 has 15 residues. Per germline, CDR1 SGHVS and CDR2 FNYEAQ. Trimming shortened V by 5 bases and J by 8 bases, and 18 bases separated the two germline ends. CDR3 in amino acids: CASSPARASGEKLFF. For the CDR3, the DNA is TGTGCCAGCAGCCCGGCCAGGGCCTCAGGGGAAAAACTGTTTTTT.

As DNA, the CDR3 is TGTGCCAGCAGCCCCCGGACTAGCGGGTACAATGAGCAGTTCTTC. As protein: CASSPRTSGYNEQFF. V gene TRBV11-1 combines with J gene TRBJ2-1; 11 nucleotides match TRBD2. Looked up from germline, CDR1 is SGHAT and CDR2 is FQDESV (reference sequence). V shed 5 bases, J shed 4 bases, and the junction held 4 bases outside the gene matches. CDR3 length equals 15 residues.

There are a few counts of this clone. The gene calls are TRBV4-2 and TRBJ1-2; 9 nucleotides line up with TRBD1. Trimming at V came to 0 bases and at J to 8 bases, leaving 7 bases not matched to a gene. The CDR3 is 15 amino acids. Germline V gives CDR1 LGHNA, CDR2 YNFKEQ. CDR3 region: CASSQEYRGQGGYTF. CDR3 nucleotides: TGTGCCAGCAGCCAAGAGTACAGGGGGCAAGGGGGCTACACCTTC.

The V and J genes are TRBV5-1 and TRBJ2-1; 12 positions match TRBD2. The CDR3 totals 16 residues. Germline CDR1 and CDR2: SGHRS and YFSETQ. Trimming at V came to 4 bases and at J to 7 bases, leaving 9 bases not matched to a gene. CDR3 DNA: TGCGCCAGCAGCGGATCTAGCGGGAGGGCCGTGAATGAGCAGTTCTTC. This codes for CASSGSSGRAVNEQFF.

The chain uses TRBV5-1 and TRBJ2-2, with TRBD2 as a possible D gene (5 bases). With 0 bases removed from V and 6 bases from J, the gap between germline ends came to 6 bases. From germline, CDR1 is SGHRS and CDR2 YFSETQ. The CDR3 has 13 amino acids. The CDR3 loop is CASSLELAGELFF. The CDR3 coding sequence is TGCGCCAGCAGCTTGGAACTAGCCGGGGAGCTGTTTTTT.

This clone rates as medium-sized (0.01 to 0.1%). This CDR3 is CASSLGGGTQYF. The CDR3 DNA reads as TGTGCCAGCAGCTTGGGGGGCGGGACCCAGTACTTC. V and J are TRBV5-4 and TRBJ2-5; TRBD1 might be the D (5 bases). This CDR3 has 12 residues. The V gene lost 0 bases and the J gene lost 7 bases, with 7 bases spanning the gap. CDR1 is SGHNT and CDR2 is YYREEE in the germline V gene (reference sequence).

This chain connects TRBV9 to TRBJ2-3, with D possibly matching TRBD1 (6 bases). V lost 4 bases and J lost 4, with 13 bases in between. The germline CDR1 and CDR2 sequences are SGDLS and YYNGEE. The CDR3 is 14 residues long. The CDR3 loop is CASSPGGGPDTQYF. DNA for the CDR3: TGTGCCAGCAGCCCCGGTGGGGGCCCAGATACGCAGTATTTT.

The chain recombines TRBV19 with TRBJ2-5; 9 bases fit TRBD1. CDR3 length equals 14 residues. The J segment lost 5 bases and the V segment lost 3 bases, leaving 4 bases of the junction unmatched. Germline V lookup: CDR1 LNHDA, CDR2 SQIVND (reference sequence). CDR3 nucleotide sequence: TGTGCCAGTAGTATCACAGGGGGCGTCGAGACCCAGTACTTC. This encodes CASSITGGVETQYF.

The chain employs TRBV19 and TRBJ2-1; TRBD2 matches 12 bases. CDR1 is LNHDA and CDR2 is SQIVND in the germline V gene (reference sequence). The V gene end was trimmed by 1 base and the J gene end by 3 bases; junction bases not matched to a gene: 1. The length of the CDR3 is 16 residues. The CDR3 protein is CASSIGTSGNYNEQFF. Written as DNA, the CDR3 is TGTGCCAGTAGTATAGGGACTAGCGGGAACTACAATGAGCAGTTCTTC.

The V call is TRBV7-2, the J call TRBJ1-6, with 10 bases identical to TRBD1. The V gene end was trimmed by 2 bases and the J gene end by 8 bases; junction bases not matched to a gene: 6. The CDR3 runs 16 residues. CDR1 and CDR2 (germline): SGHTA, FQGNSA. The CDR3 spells CASSLQTGTGDSPLHF. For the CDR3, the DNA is TGTGCCAGCAGCTTACAAACCGGGACAGGGGATTCACCCCTCCACTTT. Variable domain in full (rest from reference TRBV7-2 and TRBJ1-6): GAGVSQSPSNKVTEKGKDVELRCDPISGHTALYWYRQSLGQGLEFLIYFQGNSAPDKSGLPSDRFSAERTGGSVSTLTIQRTQQEDSAVYLCASSLQTGTGDSPLHFGNGTRLTVT.

The CDR3 is CASSIRDRGGDEQFF. The CDR3 DNA follows: TGTGCCAGCAGCATCCGGGACAGGGGAGGCGATGAGCAGTTCTTC. The rearrangement uses TRBV9 and TRBJ2-1, with 10 bases fitting TRBD1. CDR3 length: 15 residues. Germline trimming cut 4 bases from V and 8 bases from J; bases unmatched to any gene: 9. The germline V gene has CDR1 SGDLS and CDR2 YYNGEE.